Below are 15 T cell receptor beta chains sequenced from a single sample in a study of blood T cell repertoires in COVID-19. Profiling relied on immunoSEQ multiplex PCR, and the TCRdb table lists in-frame clones only, not all of them. This repertoire shows over 150,000 clones, about 90% found once; its top ten account for about 7%. The sample comprised PBMCs or T cells enriched from blood (not recorded which). The receptors come from a woman aged 45-60 years who had recovered from COVID-19.

This clone was recorded a few times. The gene calls are TRBV7-9 and TRBJ2-3, with a tentative D call TRBD1 (5 bases). This CDR3 region has 15 residues. CDR1 is SEHNR and CDR2 is FQNEAQ in the germline V gene (reference sequence). Trimming left V 5 bases short and J 1 base short, with 13 bases between. CDR3 in DNA: TGTGCCAGCAGCGGCAGGGTATTCGGCACAGATACGCAGTATTTT. Translation: CASSGRVFGTDTQYF.

The chain links TRBV5-1 to TRBJ2-5; TRBD2 aligns across 10 bases. The CDR3 has 16 amino acids. V shed 0 bases and J 6 bases; nucleotides not matched to a gene: 8. Germline V CDR1 and CDR2: SGHRS, YFSETQ. For the CDR3, the DNA is TGCGCCAGCAGCTTGGCTAGCGGGAGTATGGGTAAGACCCAGTACTTC. This encodes CASSLASGSMGKTQYF.

The V and J genes are TRBV24-1 and TRBJ1-5; TRBD1 might be the D (6 bases). Germline V CDR1 and CDR2: KGHDR, SFDVKD. The CDR3 has 14 amino acids. Trimming took off 6 bases at V and 3 bases at J, with 11 bases between the two ends. CDR3 coding DNA: TGTGCCACCAGTCCAGACAGGCTCAATCAGCCCCAGCATTTT. It codes for CATSPDRLNQPQHF.

The chain uses TRBV23-1 and TRBJ2-7; the match to TRBD1 covers 11 bases. TRBV23-1 counts as an open reading frame of uncertain function. The V gene end was trimmed by 7 bases and the J gene end by 4 bases; junction bases not matched to a gene: 6. The CDR3 is 14 amino acids. CDR3 in amino acids: CASIRTGGGYEQYF. The CDR3 DNA reads as TGCGCCAGCATTCGGACAGGGGGCGGGTACGAGCAGTACTTC.

V usage is TRBV9 and J usage is TRBJ2-7; TRBD2 is a possible D gene (6 bases). Germline V lookup: CDR1 SGDLS, CDR2 YYNGEE. V lost 0 bases and J lost 5, with 15 bases in between. This CDR3 is 15 amino acids long. CDR3 in amino acids: CASSVGWTEGNEQYF. CDR3 sequence (DNA): TGTGCCAGCAGCGTAGGGTGGACGGAGGGGAACGAGCAGTACTTC.

The rearrangement links TRBV24-1 to TRBJ1-2; D perhaps matches TRBD1 (6 bases). The CDR3 has 14 residues. Germline assignment: CDR1 KGHDR and CDR2 SFDVKD. With 1 base removed from V and 6 bases from J, the gap between germline ends came to 11 bases. CDR3 in amino acids: CATSDFSRGHGYTF. The CDR3 DNA reads TGTGCCACCAGTGATTTCAGCAGGGGACATGGCTACACCTTC.

The chain uses TRBV7-2 and TRBJ2-7; D not certain. V was clipped by 2 bases and J by 5 bases, with 13 bases between them. The germline CDR1 and CDR2 sequences are SGHTA and FQGNSA. This CDR3 contains 14 residues. CDR3 amino acids: CASSLRSGFNEQYF. For the CDR3, the DNA is TGTGCCAGCAGCTTACGGTCCGGGTTCAACGAGCAGTACTTC.

The chain couples TRBV19 to TRBJ2-2; TRBD2 matches at 15 bases. The ends lost 5 bases at V and 0 bases at J; junction bases unmatched: 10. The CDR3 covers 20 residues. Germline values: CDR1 LNHDA, CDR2 SQIVND (reference sequence). The CDR3 DNA follows: TGTGCCAGTAGTCCCCGGACTAGCGGGAGGGGACGGGCGAACACCGGGGAGCTGTTTTTT. Its translation: CASSPRTSGRGRANTGELFF.

The J gene is TRBJ1-3, the V gene TRBV11-3, with TRBD1 matching 7 bases. The CDR3 is 14 amino acids. The junction had 6 bases not matched to a gene; V was cut back by 6 bases and J by 4 bases. Germline V gene sequence: CDR1 SGHNT, CDR2 YENEEA. The CDR3 loop is CASRTTGAGNTIYF. The CDR3, as DNA: TGTGCCAGCAGGACAACAGGGGCCGGAAACACCATATATTTT.

The chain is built from TRBV3-1 (or the pseudogene TRBV3-2) and TRBJ2-3; a weak D match, TRBD2 (6 bases). CDR1 is LGHDT and CDR2 is YNNKEL in the germline V gene (reference sequence). The CDR3 extends over 14 amino acids. The V end was cut by 7 bases, the J end by 2 bases, with 13 bases between. The CDR3 region is CASTISGFTDTQYF. CDR3 sequence (DNA): TGTGCCAGCACCATTAGCGGATTCACAGATACGCAGTATTTT.

The chain links TRBV2 to TRBJ1-2; 9 bases align to TRBD1. V dropped 7 bases and J dropped 0; count of bases not matched to a gene: 12. Germline CDR1 and CDR2: SNHLY and FYNNEI. The CDR3 runs to 17 residues. The CDR3 coding sequence is TGTGCCAGCATCGAAGGGACAGGGAGGGGGGCTAACTATGGCTACACCTTC. It yields the protein CASIEGTGRGANYGYTF.

V gene TRBV28 combines with J gene TRBJ1-2; D may be TRBD1 (5 bases). This CDR3 comprises 14 residues. V was trimmed by 7 bases and J by 5 bases, leaving 17 bases between them. CDR1 and CDR2 (germline): MDHEN, SYDVKM. CDR3 sequence reads: CASNGWRDGYGYTF. DNA for the CDR3: TGTGCCAGCAACGGTTGGAGGGACGGGTATGGCTACACCTTC.

About this clone itself: Within the sample, other DNA sequences also encode this same CDR3. The DNA of the CDR3 is TGCGCCAGCAGCTTAGCCTCCTCTGGAAACACCATATATTTT. It specifies CASSLASSGNTIYF. The rearrangement joins TRBV5-1 to TRBJ1-3; D is undetermined. The V and J ends lost 2 bases and 0 bases respectively, with 6 bases between them. This CDR3 is 14 amino acids long. Germline assignment: CDR1 SGHRS and CDR2 YFSETQ.

V gene TRBV30 combines with J gene TRBJ1-1; D is uncertain. The V and J ends lost 0 bases and 0 bases respectively, with 5 bases between them. CDR3 length equals 13 residues. Germline values: CDR1 GTSNPN, CDR2 SVGIG (reference sequence). In DNA, the CDR3 is TGTGCCTGGAGTGTATCGGTGAACACTGAAGCTTTCTTT. It yields the protein CAWSVSVNTEAFF.

The rearrangement joins TRBV19 to TRBJ2-7, with a tentative D call TRBD1 (6 bases). The CDR3 loop spans 13 amino acids. V lost 3 bases and J 3 bases, leaving 9 bases between the germline ends. Germline assignment: CDR1 LNHDA and CDR2 SQIVND (reference sequence). CDR3 coding DNA: TGTGCCAGTAGTATCCTGACAGGCTACGAGCAGTACTTC. Amino acid sequence: CASSILTGYEQYF.